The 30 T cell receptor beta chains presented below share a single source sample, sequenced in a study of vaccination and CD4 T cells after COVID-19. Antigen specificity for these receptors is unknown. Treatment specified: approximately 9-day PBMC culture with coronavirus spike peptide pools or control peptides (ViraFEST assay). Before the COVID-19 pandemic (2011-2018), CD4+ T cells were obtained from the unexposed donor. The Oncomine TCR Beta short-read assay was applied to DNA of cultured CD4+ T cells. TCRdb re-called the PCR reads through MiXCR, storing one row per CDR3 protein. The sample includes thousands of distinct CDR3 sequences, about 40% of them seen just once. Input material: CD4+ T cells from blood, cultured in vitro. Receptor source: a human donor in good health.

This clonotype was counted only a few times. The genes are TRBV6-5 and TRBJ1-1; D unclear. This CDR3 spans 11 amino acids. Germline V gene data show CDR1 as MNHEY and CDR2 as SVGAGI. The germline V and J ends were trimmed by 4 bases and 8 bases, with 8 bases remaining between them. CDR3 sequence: CASSSGREAFF. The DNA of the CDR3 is TGTGCCAGCAGTTCCGGGAGAGAAGCTTTCTTT.

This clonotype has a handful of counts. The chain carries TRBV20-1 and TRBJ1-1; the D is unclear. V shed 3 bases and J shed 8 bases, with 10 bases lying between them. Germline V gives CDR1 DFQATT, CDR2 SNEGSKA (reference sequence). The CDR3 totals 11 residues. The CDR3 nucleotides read TGCAGTGCTAGTCCGACTCCAGAAGCTTTCTTT. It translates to CSASPTPEAFF.

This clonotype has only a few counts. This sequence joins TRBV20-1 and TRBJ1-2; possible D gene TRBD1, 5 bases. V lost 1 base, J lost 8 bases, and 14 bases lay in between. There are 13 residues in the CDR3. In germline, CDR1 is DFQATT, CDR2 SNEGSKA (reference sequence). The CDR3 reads CSARGTSLRGYTF. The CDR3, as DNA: TGCAGTGCTAGAGGGACATCCCTCAGAGGCTACACCTTC.

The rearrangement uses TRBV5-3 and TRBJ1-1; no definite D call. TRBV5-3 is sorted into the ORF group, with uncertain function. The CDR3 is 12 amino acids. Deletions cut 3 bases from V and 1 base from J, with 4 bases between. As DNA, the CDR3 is TGTGCCAGAAGCTCGGGGAACACTGAAGCTTTCTTT. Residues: CARSSGNTEAFF.

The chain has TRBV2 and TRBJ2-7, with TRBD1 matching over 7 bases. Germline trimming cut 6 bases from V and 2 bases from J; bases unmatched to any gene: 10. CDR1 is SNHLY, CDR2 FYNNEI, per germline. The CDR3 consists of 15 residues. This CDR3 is CASRQGNQQTYEQYF. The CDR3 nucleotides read TGTGCCAGCAGACAGGGGAATCAGCAAACCTACGAGCAGTACTTC.

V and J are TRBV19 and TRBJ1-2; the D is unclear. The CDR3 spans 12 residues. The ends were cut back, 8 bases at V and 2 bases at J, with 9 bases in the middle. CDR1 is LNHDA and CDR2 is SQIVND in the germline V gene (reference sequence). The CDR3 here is CASESRNYGYTF. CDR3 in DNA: TGTGCCAGTGAGAGCAGGAACTATGGCTACACCTTC.

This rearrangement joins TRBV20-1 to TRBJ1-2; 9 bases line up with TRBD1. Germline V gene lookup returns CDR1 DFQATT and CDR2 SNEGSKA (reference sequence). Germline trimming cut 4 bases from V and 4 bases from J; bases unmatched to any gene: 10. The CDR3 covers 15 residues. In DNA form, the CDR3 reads TGCAGTGCTACCGGTCCGGGACAGGGTATCTATGGCTACACCTTC. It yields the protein CSATGPGQGIYGYTF.

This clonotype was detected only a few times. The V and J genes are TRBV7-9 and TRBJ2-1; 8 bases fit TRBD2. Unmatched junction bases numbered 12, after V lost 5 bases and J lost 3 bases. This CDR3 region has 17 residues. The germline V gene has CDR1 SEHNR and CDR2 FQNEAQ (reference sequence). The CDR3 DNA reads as TGTGCCAGCAGCCAGGGTGTAGCGGGGAGATACTACAATGAGCAGTTCTTC. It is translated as CASSQGVAGRYYNEQFF.

The CDR3 is CAWSGTLEWAGYGYTF. The CDR3, as DNA: TGTGCCTGGAGTGGTACACTCGAGTGGGCGGGCTATGGCTACACCTTC. The rearrangement uses TRBV30 and TRBJ1-2; no clear D. Trimming removed 1 base from V and 4 bases from J, with 19 bases in between. The CDR3 is 16 residues long. The V gene's germline CDR1 is GTSNPN and CDR2 SVGIG (reference sequence).

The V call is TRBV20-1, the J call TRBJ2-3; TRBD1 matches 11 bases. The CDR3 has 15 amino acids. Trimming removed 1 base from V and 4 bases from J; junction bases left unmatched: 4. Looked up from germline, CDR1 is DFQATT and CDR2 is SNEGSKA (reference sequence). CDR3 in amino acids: CSARGGQGVSDTQYF. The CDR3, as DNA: TGCAGTGCTAGAGGGGGACAGGGGGTTTCAGATACGCAGTATTTT.

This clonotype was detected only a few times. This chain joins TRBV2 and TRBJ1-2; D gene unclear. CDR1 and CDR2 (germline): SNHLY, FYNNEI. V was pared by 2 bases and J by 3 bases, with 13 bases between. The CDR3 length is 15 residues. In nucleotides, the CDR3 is TGTGCCAGCAGTGAATCTGTGGTAAAGGACTATGGCTACACCTTC. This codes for CASSESVVKDYGYTF. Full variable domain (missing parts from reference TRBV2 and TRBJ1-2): EPEVTQTPSHQVTQMGQEVILRCVPISNHLYFYWYRQILGQKVEFLVSFYNNEISEKSEIFDDQFSVERPDGSNFTLKIRSTKLEDSAMYFCASSESVVKDYGYTFGSGTRLTVV.

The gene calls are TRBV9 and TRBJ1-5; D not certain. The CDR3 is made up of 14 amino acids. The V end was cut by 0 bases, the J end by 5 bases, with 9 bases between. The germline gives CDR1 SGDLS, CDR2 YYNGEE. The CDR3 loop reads CASSVDLSDQPQHF. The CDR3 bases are TGTGCCAGCAGCGTAGATTTGAGCGATCAGCCCCAGCATTTT.

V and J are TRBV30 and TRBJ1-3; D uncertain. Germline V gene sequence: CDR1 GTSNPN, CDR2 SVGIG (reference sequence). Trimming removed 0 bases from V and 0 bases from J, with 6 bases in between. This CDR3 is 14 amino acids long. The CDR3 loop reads CAWSVGYSGNTIYF. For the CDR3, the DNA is TGTGCCTGGAGTGTCGGATACTCTGGAAACACCATATATTTT.

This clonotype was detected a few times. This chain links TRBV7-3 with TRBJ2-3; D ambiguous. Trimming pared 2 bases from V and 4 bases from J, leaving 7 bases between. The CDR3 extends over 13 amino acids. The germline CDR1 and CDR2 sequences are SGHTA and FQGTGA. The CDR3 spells CASSLSKADTQYF. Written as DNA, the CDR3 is TGTGCCAGCAGCTTATCGAAGGCAGATACGCAGTATTTT. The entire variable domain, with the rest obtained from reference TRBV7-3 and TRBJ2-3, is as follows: GAGVSQTPSNKVTEKGKYVELRCDPISGHTALYWYRQSLGQGPEFLIYFQGTGAADDSGLPNDRFFAVRPEGSVSTLKIQRTERGDSAVYLCASSLSKADTQYFGPGTRLTVL.

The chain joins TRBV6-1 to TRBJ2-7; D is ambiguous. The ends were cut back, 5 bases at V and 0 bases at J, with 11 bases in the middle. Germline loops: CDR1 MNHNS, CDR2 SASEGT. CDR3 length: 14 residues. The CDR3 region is CASSPRMSSYEQYF. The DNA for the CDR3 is TGTGCCAGCAGTCCTCGGATGAGCTCCTACGAGCAGTACTTC.

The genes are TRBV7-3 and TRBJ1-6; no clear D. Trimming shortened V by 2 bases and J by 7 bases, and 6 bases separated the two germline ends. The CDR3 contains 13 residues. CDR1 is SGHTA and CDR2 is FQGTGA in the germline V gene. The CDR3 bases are TGTGCCAGCAGCTTATTGATGAATTCACCCCTCCACTTT. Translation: CASSLLMNSPLHF.

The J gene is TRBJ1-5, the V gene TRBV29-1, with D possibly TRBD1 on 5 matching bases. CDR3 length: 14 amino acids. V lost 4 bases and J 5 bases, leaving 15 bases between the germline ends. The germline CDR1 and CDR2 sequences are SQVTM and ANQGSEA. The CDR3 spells CSVGEAGIDQPQHF. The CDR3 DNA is TGCAGCGTTGGAGAGGCAGGGATTGATCAGCCCCAGCATTTT. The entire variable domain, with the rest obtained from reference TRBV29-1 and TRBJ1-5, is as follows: SAVISQKPSRDICQRGTSLTIQCQVDSQVTMMFWYRQQPGQSLTLIATANQGSEATYESGFVIDKFPISRPNLTFSTLTVSNMSPEDSSIYLCSVGEAGIDQPQHFGDGTRLSIL.

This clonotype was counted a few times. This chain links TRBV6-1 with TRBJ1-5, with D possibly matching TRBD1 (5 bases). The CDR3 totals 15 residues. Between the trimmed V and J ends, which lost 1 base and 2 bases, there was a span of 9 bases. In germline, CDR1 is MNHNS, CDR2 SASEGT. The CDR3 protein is CASSEDRGGNQPQHF. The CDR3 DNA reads TGTGCCAGCAGTGAAGATAGGGGCGGCAATCAGCCCCAGCATTTT.

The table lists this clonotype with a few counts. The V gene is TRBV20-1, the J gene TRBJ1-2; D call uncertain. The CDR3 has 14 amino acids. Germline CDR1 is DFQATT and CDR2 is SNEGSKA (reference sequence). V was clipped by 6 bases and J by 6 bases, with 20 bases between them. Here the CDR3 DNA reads TGCAGTGCCAAACTAGATACACGAATGGATGGCTACACCTTC. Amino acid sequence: CSAKLDTRMDGYTF.

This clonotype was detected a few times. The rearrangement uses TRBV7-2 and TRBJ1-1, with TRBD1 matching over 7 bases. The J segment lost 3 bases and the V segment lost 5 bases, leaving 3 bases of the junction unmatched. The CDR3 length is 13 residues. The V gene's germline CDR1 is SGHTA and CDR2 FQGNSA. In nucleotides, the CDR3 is TGTGCCAGCAGCCGAGGACAGGACACTGAAGCTTTCTTT. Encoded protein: CASSRGQDTEAFF.

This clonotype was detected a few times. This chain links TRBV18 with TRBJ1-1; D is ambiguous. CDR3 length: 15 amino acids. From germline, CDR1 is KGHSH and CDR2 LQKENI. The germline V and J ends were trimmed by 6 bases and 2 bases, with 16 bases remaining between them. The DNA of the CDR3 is TGTGCCAGCTCCCCAAGTCAGGCGGTAAACACTGAAGCTTTCTTT. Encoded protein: CASSPSQAVNTEAFF.

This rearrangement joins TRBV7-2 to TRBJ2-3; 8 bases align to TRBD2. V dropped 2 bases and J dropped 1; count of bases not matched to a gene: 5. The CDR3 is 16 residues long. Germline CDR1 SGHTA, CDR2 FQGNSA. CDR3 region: CASSLRASGRTDTQYF. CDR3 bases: TGTGCCAGCAGCTTACGGGCTAGCGGGCGCACAGATACGCAGTATTTT.

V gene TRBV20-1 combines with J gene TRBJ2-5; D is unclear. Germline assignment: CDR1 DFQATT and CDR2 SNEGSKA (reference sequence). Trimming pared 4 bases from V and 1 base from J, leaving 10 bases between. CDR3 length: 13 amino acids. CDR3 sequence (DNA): TGCAGTGCTACCGGACCGGCCCAAGAGACCCAGTACTTC. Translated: CSATGPAQETQYF.

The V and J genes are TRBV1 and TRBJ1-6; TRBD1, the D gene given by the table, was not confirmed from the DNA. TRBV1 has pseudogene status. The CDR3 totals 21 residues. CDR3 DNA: TGCACCAGCAGCCAAGATCTTAGGGACAGGGGGACCAAACCCGAGGGTTCACCCCTCCACTTT. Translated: CTSSQDLRDRGTKPEGSPLHF.

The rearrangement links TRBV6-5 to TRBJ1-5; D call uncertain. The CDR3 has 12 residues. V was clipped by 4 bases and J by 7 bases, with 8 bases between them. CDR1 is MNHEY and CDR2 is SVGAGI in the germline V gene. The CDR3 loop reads CASSSTDQPQHF. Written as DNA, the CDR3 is TGTGCCAGCAGTTCTACTGACCAGCCCCAGCATTTT.

CDR3 sequence: CASSPGTYSGNTIYF. The CDR3 region has the DNA TGTGCCAGCAGCCCCGGGACCTACTCTGGAAACACCATATATTTT. This chain connects TRBV7-2 to TRBJ1-3; D is perhaps TRBD1 (5 bases). There are 15 residues in the CDR3. V lost 5 bases to trimming and J lost 0 bases, with 11 bases between them. Germline loops: CDR1 SGHTA, CDR2 FQGNSA.

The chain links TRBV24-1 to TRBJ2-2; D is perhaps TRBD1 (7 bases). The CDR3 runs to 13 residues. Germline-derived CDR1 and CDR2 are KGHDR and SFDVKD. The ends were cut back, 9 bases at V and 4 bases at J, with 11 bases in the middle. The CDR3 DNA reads TGTGCCACCCGGGGGACAGCCACCGGGGAGCTGTTTTTT. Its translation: CATRGTATGELFF.

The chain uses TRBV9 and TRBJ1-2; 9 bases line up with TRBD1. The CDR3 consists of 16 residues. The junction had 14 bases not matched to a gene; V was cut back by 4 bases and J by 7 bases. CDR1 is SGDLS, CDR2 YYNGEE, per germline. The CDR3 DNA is TGTGCCAGCAGCCCTACCACAGGGGGCGCATCTGGTGGCTACACCTTC. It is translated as CASSPTTGGASGGYTF.

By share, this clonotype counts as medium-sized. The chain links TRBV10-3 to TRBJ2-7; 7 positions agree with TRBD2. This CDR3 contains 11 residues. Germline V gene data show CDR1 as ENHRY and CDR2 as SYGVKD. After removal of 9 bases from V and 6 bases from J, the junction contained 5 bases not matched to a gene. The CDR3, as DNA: TGTGCCATAGGGGAGGGGCTCGAGCAGTACTTC. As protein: CAIGEGLEQYF.

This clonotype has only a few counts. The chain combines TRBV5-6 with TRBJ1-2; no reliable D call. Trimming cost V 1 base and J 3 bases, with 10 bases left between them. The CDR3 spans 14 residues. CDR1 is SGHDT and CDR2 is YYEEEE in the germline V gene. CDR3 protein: CASSLMTQYYGYTF. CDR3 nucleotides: TGTGCCAGCAGCTTGATGACACAGTACTATGGCTACACCTTC.